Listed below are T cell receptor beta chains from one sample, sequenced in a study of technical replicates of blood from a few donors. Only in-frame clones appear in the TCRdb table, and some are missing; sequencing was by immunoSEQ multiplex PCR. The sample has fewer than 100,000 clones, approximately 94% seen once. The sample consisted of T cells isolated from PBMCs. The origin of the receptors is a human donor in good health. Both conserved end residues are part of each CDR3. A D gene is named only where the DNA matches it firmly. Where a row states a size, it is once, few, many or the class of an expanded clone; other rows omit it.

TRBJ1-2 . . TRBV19 CASSIGQIVYTF TGTGCCAGTAGTATTGGGCAAATTGTCTACACCTTC
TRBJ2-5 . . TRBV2 CASSGGTEETQYF TGTGCCAGCAGCGGCGGGACGGAAGAGACCCAGTACTTC
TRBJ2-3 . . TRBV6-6 CASSYPRAGDTQYF TGTGCCAGCAGTTATCCGCGGGCTGGAGATACGCAGTATTTT
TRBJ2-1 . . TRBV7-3 CASSLNGGSSYNEQFF TGTGCCAGCAGCTTAAACGGGGGTTCGAGCTACAATGAGCAGTTCTTC
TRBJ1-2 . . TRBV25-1 CASSVSGAGGYTF TGTGCCAGCAGTGTTTCCGGAGCCGGGGGCTACACCTTC
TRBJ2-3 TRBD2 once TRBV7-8 CASSSGLADYTDTQYF TGTGCCAGCAGCAGTGGACTAGCGGACTACACAGATACGCAGTATTTT
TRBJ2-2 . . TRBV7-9 CASSLQTVPGELFF TGTGCCAGCAGCTTACAGACAGTACCCGGGGAGCTGTTTTTT
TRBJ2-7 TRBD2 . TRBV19 CASSPGLAGGGSYEQYF TGTGCCAGTTCCCCGGGACTAGCGGGAGGCGGCTCCTACGAGCAGTACTTC
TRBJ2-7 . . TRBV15 CATSRTQVSYEQYF TGTGCCACCAGCAGAACACAGGTTTCCTACGAGCAGTACTTC
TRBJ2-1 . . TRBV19 CASNRNNEQFF TGTGCCAGTAACAGAAACAATGAGCAGTTCTTC
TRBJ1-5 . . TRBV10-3 CAISSVAGNQPQHF TGTGCCATCAGTAGCGTGGCGGGCAATCAGCCCCAGCATTTT
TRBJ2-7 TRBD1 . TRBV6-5 CASSYSGTGSYEQYF TGTGCCAGCAGTTACTCCGGGACAGGGAGTTACGAGCAGTACTTC
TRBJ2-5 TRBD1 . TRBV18 CASSTGTGDETQYF TGTGCCAGCTCAACAGGGACAGGGGATGAGACCCAGTACTTC
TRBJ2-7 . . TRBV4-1 CASSQYRRSIGGEQYF TGCGCCAGCAGCCAATATAGGAGGAGTATAGGCGGGGAGCAGTACTTC
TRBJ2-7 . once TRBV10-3 CAIRNYNSYEQYF TGTGCCATCAGGAACTACAACTCCTACGAGCAGTACTTC
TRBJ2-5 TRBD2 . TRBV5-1 CASSPTSGTETQYF TGCGCCAGCAGCCCGACTAGCGGGACGGAGACCCAGTACTTC
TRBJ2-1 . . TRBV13 CASSSRDIAYNEQFF TGTGCCAGCAGCTCCCGGGACATTGCCTACAATGAGCAGTTCTTC
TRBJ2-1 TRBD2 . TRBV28 CASSLLGAGGGSYNEQFF TGTGCCAGCAGTTTACTTGGTGCGGGAGGGGGGTCCTACAATGAGCAGTTCTTC
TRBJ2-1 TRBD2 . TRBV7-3 CASSLILAGNNEQFF TGTGCCAGCAGCTTAATACTAGCGGGAAACAATGAGCAGTTCTTC
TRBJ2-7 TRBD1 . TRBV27 CASSLSPGTGGNEQYF TGTGCCAGCAGTCTTTCTCCCGGGACAGGGGGAAACGAGCAGTACTTC
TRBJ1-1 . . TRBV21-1 CASVGQNTEAFF TGTGCCAGCGTGGGACAGAACACTGAAGCTTTCTTT
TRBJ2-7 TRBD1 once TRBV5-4 CANVTPGTESYEQYF TGTGCCAACGTTACCCCCGGGACAGAGTCCTACGAGCAGTACTTC
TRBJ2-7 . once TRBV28 CASMTGSYEQYF TGTGCCAGTATGACAGGATCCTACGAGCAGTACTTC
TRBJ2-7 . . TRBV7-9 CASSPGWYEQYF TGTGCCAGCAGCCCAGGATGGTACGAGCAGTACTTC
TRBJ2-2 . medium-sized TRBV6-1 CASSPLQGYAGELFF TGTGCCAGCAGTCCCCTACAGGGTTATGCCGGGGAGCTGTTTTTT
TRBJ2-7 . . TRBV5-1 CASSLTFSGSRYEQYF TGCGCCAGCAGCTTGACTTTTTCTGGGAGTCGCTACGAGCAGTACTTC
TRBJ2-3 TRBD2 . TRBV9 CASSVGKGTSESTDTQYF TGTGCCAGCAGCGTAGGGAAAGGGACTAGCGAGTCCACAGATACGCAGTATTTT
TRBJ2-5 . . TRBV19 CASSITAEETQYF TGTGCCAGTAGTATTACAGCTGAAGAGACCCAGTACTTC
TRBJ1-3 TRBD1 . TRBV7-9 CASSRRATGVGNTIYF TGTGCCAGCAGCCGTAGAGCAACAGGGGTAGGAAACACCATATATTTT
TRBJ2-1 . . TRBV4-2 CASSQERLASSYNEQFF TGTGCCAGCAGCCAAGAGAGGCTAGCTAGCTCCTACAATGAGCAGTTCTTC
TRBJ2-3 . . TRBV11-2 CASSLTRTDTQYF TGTGCCAGCAGCTTAACACGCACAGATACGCAGTATTTT
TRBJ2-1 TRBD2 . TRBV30 CAWSQREGPNEQFF TGTGCCTGGAGCCAGCGGGAGGGCCCCAATGAGCAGTTCTTC
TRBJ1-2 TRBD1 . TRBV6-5 CASRRDRAYGYTF TGTGCCAGCAGGCGGGACAGGGCCTATGGCTACACCTTC
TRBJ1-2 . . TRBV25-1 CASSDGGRGYTF TGTGCCAGCAGTGATGGGGGGAGAGGCTACACCTTC
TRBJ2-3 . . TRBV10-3 CATNPGDLTDTQYF TGTGCCACGAACCCAGGGGATCTGACAGATACGCAGTATTTT
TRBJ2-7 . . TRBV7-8 CASSLIGYEQYF TGTGCCAGCAGCTTAATCGGGTACGAGCAGTACTTC
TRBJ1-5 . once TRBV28 CASSFSPLYNQPQHF TGTGCCAGCAGTTTTTCCCCTTTATACAATCAGCCCCAGCATTTT
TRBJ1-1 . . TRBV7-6 CASSLTREITEAFF TGTGCCAGCAGCTTGACCAGGGAAATCACTGAAGCTTTCTTT
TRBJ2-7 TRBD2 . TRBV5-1 CASSWTSGSEQYF TGCGCCAGCAGTTGGACTAGCGGGAGCGAGCAGTACTTC
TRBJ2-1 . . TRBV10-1 CASSEPGRTYNEQFF TGCGCCAGCAGTGAACCGGGTAGGACCTACAATGAGCAGTTCTTC
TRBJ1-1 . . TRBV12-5 CASGLAGLNTEAFF TGTGCTAGTGGTTTGGCCGGGTTGAACACTGAAGCTTTCTTT
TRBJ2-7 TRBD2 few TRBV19 CASSIGGRYSYEQYF TGTGCCAGTAGTATTGGCGGGAGGTACAGCTACGAGCAGTACTTC
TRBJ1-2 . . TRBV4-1 CASSQEKTEVFFYGYTF TGCGCCAGCAGCCAAGAAAAAACAGAAGTTTTTTTCTATGGCTACACCTTC
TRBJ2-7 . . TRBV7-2 CASSPNSYEQYF TGTGCCAGCAGCCCAAACAGCTACGAGCAGTACTTC
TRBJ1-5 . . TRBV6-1 CASRPRQVNQPQHF TGTGCCAGCAGGCCTAGACAGGTTAATCAGCCCCAGCATTTT
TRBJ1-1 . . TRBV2 CACKPTVLTEAFF TGTGCCTGCAAGCCGACAGTCCTTACTGAAGCTTTCTTT
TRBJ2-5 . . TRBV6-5 CASSQAGRETQYF TGTGCCAGCAGTCAAGCGGGCAGGGAGACCCAGTACTTC
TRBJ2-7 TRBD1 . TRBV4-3 CASSQDSETGREQYF TGCGCCAGCAGCCAAGATTCGGAGACAGGGCGCGAGCAGTACTTC
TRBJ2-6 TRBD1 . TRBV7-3 CASSPRSTGGFGANVLTF TGTGCCAGCAGCCCCCGCTCGACAGGGGGCTTTGGGGCCAACGTCCTGACTTTC
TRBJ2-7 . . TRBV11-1 CASSLVVGSSYEQYF TGTGCCAGCAGCTTAGTGGTAGGGAGCTCCTACGAGCAGTACTTC
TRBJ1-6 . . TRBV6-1 CASSEARHRSPLHF TGTGCCAGCAGTGAAGCGCGACATAGGTCACCCCTCCACTTT